This T cell receptor beta chain came from a study of blood T cell repertoires in COVID-19. Whole-study context: Sites across the United States, Italy and Spain contributed samples from acute and convalescent COVID-19. The cDNA or gDNA used as material had been derived from T cells, B-cell-depleted T cells, or PBMCs.

This clone has only a few counts. The junction departs from the called germline gene at one end, perhaps through a read error. The CDR3 covers 16 residues. The germline CDR1 and CDR2 sequences are SGHTA and FQGNSA. Repertoires were generated with immunoSEQ multiplex PCR, while TCRdb's copy carries only in-frame clones and drops some. The table has 89,000 or so clones, about 85% seen once. This chain links TRBV7-2 with TRBJ2-3; TRBD2 agrees at 8 bases. The material sequenced was peripheral blood. The TCR was taken from a human donor in a cohort sampled during active COVID-19. For the CDR3, the DNA is TGTGCCAGCAGATTAGGGCTGATAGCGGGAACAGATACGCAGTATTTT. Its protein product is CASRLGLIAGTDTQYF.